Included here is one T cell receptor (beta chain) sequence, with context. Its antigen is still unknown. Trimming cost V 3 bases and J 14 bases, with 14 bases left between them. Germline-derived CDR1 and CDR2 are LNHDA and SQIVND (reference sequence). There are 12 residues in the CDR3. PCR employed 60 Vbeta and 13 Jbeta primers. Measured with immunoSEQ multiplex PCR; TCRdb has only the in-frame clones, and not every one. This sample has about 110,000 clones, with around 85% found just once. The sample originates from a study of cytomegalovirus exposure and HLA in healthy donors. Findings and caveats of the study: An ancestry cluster, one associated with Asian ancestry, reportedly showed fewer N-insertions than the approximately 650-donor mean in a later analysis. With later analysis, a missense DCLRE1C variant became linked to TCR beta V- and J-gene trimming.

This clonotype was obtained from a man aged 25-45 years in good health and CMV-seronegative. The sample consisted of PBMCs. The V call is TRBV19, the J call TRBJ2-1; possibly TRBD1 for D (6 bases). CDR3 sequence (DNA): TGTGCCAGTAGTATTACTGGGGGCTTTGAGTTCTTC. This codes for CASSITGGFEFF. The whole variable domain, filled in from reference TRBV19 and TRBJ2-1, reads DGGITQSPKYLFRKEGQNVTLSCEQNLNHDAMYWYRQDPGQGLRLIYYSQIVNDFQKGDIAEGYSVSREKKESFPLTVTSAQKNPTAFYLCASSITGGFEFFGPGTRLTVL.